Each of the 12 T cell receptor beta chains below was sequenced from the same sample in a study of blood T cell repertoires in COVID-19. Clones were read by immunoSEQ multiplex PCR, and TCRdb kept only the in-frame ones, dropping some. The sample contains fewer than 150,000 clones, about 83% of which appear only once. The specimen was peripheral blood. Source of these receptors: a woman between 40 and 50 years old with acute or convalescent COVID-19.

The V gene is TRBV18, the J gene TRBJ2-7; 9 bases are shared with TRBD2. Germline CDR1 reads KGHSH; CDR2 reads LQKENI. The ends lost 4 bases at V and 3 bases at J; junction bases unmatched: 7. The CDR3 consists of 15 residues. The CDR3 DNA reads TGTGCCAGCTCACTTTCGGCGCGGGAGGGCTACGAGCAGTACTTC. Protein sequence: CASSLSAREGYEQYF.

The chain recombines TRBV7-3 with TRBJ2-5; 12 nucleotides match TRBD2. Germline V gives CDR1 SGHTA, CDR2 FQGTGA. Trimming took 3 bases from V and 4 from J; bases not matched to a gene: 12. The CDR3 runs 18 residues. The CDR3 DNA reads TGTGCCAGCAGCTTCGGCACCCGGACTAGCGGGATGGGAGAGACCCAGTACTTC. This gives the protein CASSFGTRTSGMGETQYF. Full variable domain (rest looked up from reference TRBV7-3 and TRBJ2-5): GAGVSQTPSNKVTEKGKYVELRCDPISGHTALYWYRQSLGQGPEFLIYFQGTGAADDSGLPNDRFFAVRPEGSVSTLKIQRTERGDSAVYLCASSFGTRTSGMGETQYFGPGTRLLVL.

The chain employs TRBV6-1 and TRBJ1-1; maybe TRBD1 (6 bases). Germline CDR1 and CDR2: MNHNS and SASEGT. Trimming stripped 2 bases from V and 8 bases from J, with 12 bases between. This CDR3 spans 13 amino acids. This chain's CDR3 is CASSERGRGEAFF. The CDR3 DNA is TGTGCCAGCAGTGAAAGGGGCAGGGGAGAAGCTTTCTTT.

The chain links TRBV5-4 to TRBJ2-3; TRBD1 agrees at 9 bases. The V gene's germline CDR1 is SGHNT and CDR2 YYREEE (reference sequence). With 3 bases clipped from V and 0 bases from J, the junction kept 2 bases outside the gene matches. The CDR3 length is 15 residues. The CDR3, as DNA: TGTGCCAGCAGCTGGACAGGGGCCAGCACAGATACGCAGTATTTT. Translated: CASSWTGASTDTQYF.

V is TRBV18 and J is TRBJ2-1; TRBD1 aligns across 7 bases. V trimming: 3 bases; J trimming: 8 bases; junction bases outside the gene matches: 10. The CDR3 loop spans 15 amino acids. Germline lookup yields CDR1 KGHSH and CDR2 LQKENI. CDR3 coding DNA: TGTGCCAGCTCACCCTACAGGGGTTTGGGGGATGAGCAGTTCTTC. This codes for CASSPYRGLGDEQFF.

This chain connects TRBV19 to TRBJ2-2, with TRBD2 matching 7 bases. The junction had 3 bases not matched to a gene; V was cut back by 5 bases and J by 0 bases. Germline V gene sequence: CDR1 LNHDA, CDR2 SQIVND (reference sequence). The CDR3 has 15 amino acids. This CDR3 is CASSVGTTNTGELFF. DNA for the CDR3: TGTGCCAGTAGTGTCGGGACTACGAACACCGGGGAGCTGTTTTTT.

The rearrangement links TRBV4-1 to TRBJ2-7, with D possibly being TRBD1 (6 bases). The CDR3 extends over 18 amino acids. V lost 0 bases to trimming and J lost 4 bases, with 22 bases between them. Germline CDR1 is MGHRA and CDR2 is YSYEKL. CDR3 amino acids: CASSQDPSTGLLWYEQYF. DNA of the CDR3: TGCGCCAGCAGCCAAGACCCATCTACAGGGCTTTTGTGGTACGAGCAGTACTTC.

The chain carries TRBV11-2 and TRBJ1-5; tentative D call: TRBD1 (5 bases). V lost 5 bases and J 8 bases, leaving 10 bases between the germline ends. The germline V gene encodes CDR1 SGHAT and CDR2 FQNNGV. The CDR3 runs to 12 residues. CDR3 sequence reads: CASSRGGEPQHF. The CDR3, as DNA: TGTGCCAGCAGCCGTGGGGGGGAGCCCCAGCATTTT.

V gene TRBV30 combines with J gene TRBJ2-3; weak D call: TRBD1 (6 bases). The germline V gene encodes CDR1 GTSNPN and CDR2 SVGIG (reference sequence). Trimming cost V 0 bases and J 0 bases, with 10 bases left between them. This CDR3 spans 15 amino acids. The DNA of the CDR3 is TGTGCCTGGAGTGTCGCAGGACAGAGCACAGATACGCAGTATTTT. It is translated as CAWSVAGQSTDTQYF.

This chain connects TRBV9 to TRBJ2-7, with D possibly TRBD1 on 6 matching bases. Trimming stripped 4 bases from V and 5 bases from J, with 22 bases between. This CDR3 is 16 amino acids long. Germline-derived CDR1 and CDR2 are SGDLS and YYNGEE. CDR3 nucleotide sequence: TGTGCCAGCAGCCCCCCCGGGATGGGACAAACAAACGAGCAGTACTTC. It codes for CASSPPGMGQTNEQYF.

The chain joins TRBV11-2 to TRBJ1-3; D gene unclear. CDR1 is SGHAT and CDR2 is FQNNGV in the germline V gene. The CDR3 totals 12 residues. Between the trimmed V and J ends, which lost 5 bases and 8 bases, there was a span of 10 bases. Here the CDR3 reads CASSQNRDTIYF. The CDR3, as DNA: TGTGCCAGCAGCCAGAACCGGGACACCATATATTTT.

The gene calls are TRBV12-3 or TRBV12-4 and TRBJ2-3; 7 bases are a match to TRBD1. V shed 4 bases and J 7 bases; nucleotides not matched to a gene: 5. The CDR3 has 13 residues. The CDR3 sequence: CASSSTGANTQYF. The CDR3 nucleotides read TGTGCCAGCAGTTCCACAGGGGCAAATACGCAGTATTTT.